This T cell receptor (beta chain) derives from a study of early stage breast cancer tumors. Trimming took 5 bases from V and 3 from J, leaving 14 bases between them. The CDR3 consists of 15 residues. Germline V gives CDR1 SGHVS, CDR2 FQNEAQ. General study points: Tumor and normal breast were distinguished via blood comparison in most of the 16 patients.

Notes on this clone: Its target is not known.

TCRdb's table, derived via immunoSEQ multiplex PCR, lists solely in-frame clones and lacks some. The repertoire holds 25,000 to 30,000 clones, with 72% as singletons. The chain is built from TRBV7-8 and TRBJ1-5; a weak D match, TRBD1 (6 bases). Sequencing input: blood. This TCR was recovered from a person aged 45 to 59 with breast cancer. The CDR3 DNA reads TGTGCCAGCAGCCCAAGGACAGACCCCAATCAGCCCCAGCATTTT. Its protein product is CASSPRTDPNQPQHF.